This section outlines one T cell receptor beta chain sequence together with its context. This sample was taken from a study of blood T cell repertoires in COVID-19. About the research overall: Acute and convalescent COVID-19 samples came from the United States, Italy and Spain.

Repertoires were generated with immunoSEQ multiplex PCR, while TCRdb's copy carries only in-frame clones and drops some. The data show about 110,000 clones, with around 89% seen just once and around 3.2% held by the top ten. The CDR3 sequence is 13 residues long. V gave up 3 bases and J gave up 3 bases; unmatched junction bases: 2. CDR1 LNHDA and CDR2 SQIVND come from the germline V gene (reference sequence). This clonotype was obtained from a woman aged 45-60 years with acute or convalescent COVID-19. The gene calls are TRBV19 and TRBJ2-7; 7 bases are a match to TRBD2. The sequencing input was peripheral blood. CDR3: CASSMGGDYEQYF. Written as DNA, the CDR3 is TGTGCCAGTAGTATGGGAGGGGACTACGAGCAGTACTTC.